Following are 3 T cell receptor beta chains from one sample sequenced in a study of blood T cells in healthy people across ages. Together with a sample-barcoded 5' primer, a J-beta primer mix was included in a second PCR lasting roughly 6 to 12 cycles. Each CDR3 protein gets one entry after TCRdb re-called the 5' RACE reads with MiXCR. This table has hundreds of thousands of distinct CDR3 sequences, approximately 49% appearing once. Sequenced sample: blood. These receptors came from a woman aged 60-75 years in good health.

The rearrangement joins TRBV25-1 to TRBJ2-1, with D tentatively TRBD1 (5 bases). This CDR3 region has 13 residues. CDR1 and CDR2 from the germline V gene are MGHDK and SYGVNS. V lost 6 bases and J lost 5, with 11 bases in between. CDR3 coding DNA: TGTGCCAGCAGGGCGACAGCTAACAATGAGCAGTTCTTC. Its protein product is CASRATANNEQFF.

The V call is TRBV20-1, the J call TRBJ2-3, with TRBD2 matching 14 bases. Germline V lookup: CDR1 DFQATT, CDR2 SNEGSKA (reference sequence). The CDR3 is made up of 15 amino acids. V lost 6 bases to trimming and J lost 10 bases; unmatched junction nucleotides: 12. In DNA form, the CDR3 reads TGCAGTGCCGCTGGACTAGCGGGAGGTGGGGATGCGCAGTATTTT. Protein sequence: CSAAGLAGGGDAQYF.

This clonotype was counted between two and nine times. The chain has TRBV20-1 and TRBJ2-7, with D perhaps TRBD1 or TRBD2 (5 bases each). This CDR3 is built from 14 residues. The V gene lost 6 bases and the J gene lost 0 bases, with 15 bases spanning the gap. The germline gives CDR1 DFQATT, CDR2 SNEGSKA (reference sequence). CDR3 in amino acids: CSALGTQSSYEQYF. CDR3 sequence (DNA): TGCAGTGCCCTCGGGACCCAGAGCTCCTACGAGCAGTACTTC.